The T cell receptor (beta chain) described here comes from a study of a mutant IDH1 vaccine in newly diagnosed glioma. TCRdb's table, derived via immunoSEQ multiplex PCR, lists solely in-frame clones and lacks some. The repertoire holds 25,000 to 35,000 clones, with 87% as singletons. Trimming removed 1 base at V and 5 bases at J, with 5 bases between. The CDR3 is made up of 12 amino acids. Germline V gene lookup returns CDR1 SNHLY and CDR2 FYNNEI. Comments on this clone: Its antigen is unidentified.

Indicated time point: week 5, during vaccination. It was 300 ug of mutant IDH1 20-mer peptide that made up each vaccine dose, given with topical imiquimod. The V and J genes are TRBV2 and TRBJ1-2; unclear D gene. Sequenced material: peripheral blood mononuclear cells (PBMCs), taken from a glioma patient whose treatment included an IDH1 peptide vaccine. The TCR comes from a woman aged 40 to 50 with glioma. Some clones in this sample may be carry-over from other donors' samples. The CDR3 sequence: CASSEGGYGYTF. The CDR3 DNA follows: TGTGCCAGCAGTGAAGGGGGATATGGCTACACCTTC.